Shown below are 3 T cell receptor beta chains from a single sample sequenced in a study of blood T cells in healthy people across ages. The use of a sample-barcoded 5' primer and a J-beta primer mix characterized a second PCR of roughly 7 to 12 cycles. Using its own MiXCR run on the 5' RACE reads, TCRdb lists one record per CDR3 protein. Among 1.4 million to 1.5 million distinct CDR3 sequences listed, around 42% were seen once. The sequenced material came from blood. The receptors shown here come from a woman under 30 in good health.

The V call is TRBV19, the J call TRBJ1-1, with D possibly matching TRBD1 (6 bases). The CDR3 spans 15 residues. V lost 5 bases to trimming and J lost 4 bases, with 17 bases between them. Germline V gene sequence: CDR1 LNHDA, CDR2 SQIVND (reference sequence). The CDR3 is CASSVGGNLFTEAFF. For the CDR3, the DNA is TGTGCCAGTAGTGTAGGGGGGAATCTGTTCACTGAAGCTTTCTTT.

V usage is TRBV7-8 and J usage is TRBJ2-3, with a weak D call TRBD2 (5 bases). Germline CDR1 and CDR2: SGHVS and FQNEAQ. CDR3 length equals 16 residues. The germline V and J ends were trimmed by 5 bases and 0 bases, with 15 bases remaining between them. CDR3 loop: CASSPRGSISTDTQYF. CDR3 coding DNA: TGTGCCAGCAGCCCACGGGGTTCAATTAGCACAGATACGCAGTATTTT.

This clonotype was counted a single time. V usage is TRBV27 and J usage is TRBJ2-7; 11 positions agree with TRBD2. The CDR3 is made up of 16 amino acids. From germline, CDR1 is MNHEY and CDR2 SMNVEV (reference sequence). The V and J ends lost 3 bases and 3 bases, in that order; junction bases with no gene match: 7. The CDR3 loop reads CASSFSGGAALYEQYF. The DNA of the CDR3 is TGTGCCAGCAGTTTTAGCGGGGGGGCGGCTCTCTACGAGCAGTACTTC.